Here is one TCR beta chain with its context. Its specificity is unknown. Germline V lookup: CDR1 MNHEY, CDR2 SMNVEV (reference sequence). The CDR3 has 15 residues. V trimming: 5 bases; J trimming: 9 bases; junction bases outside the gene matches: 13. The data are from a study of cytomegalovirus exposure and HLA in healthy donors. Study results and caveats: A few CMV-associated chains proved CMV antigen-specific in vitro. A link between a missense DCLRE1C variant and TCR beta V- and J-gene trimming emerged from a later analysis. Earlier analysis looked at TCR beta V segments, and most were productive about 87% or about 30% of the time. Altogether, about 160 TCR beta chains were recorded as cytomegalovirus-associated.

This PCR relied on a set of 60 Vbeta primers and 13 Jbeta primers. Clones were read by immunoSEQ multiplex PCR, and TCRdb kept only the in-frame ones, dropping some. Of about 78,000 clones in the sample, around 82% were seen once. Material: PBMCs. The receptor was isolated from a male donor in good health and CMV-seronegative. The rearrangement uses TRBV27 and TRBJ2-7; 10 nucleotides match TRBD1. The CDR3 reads CASSPPGTGALGQYF. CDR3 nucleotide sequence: TGTGCCAGCAGTCCACCCGGGACAGGGGCTTTAGGGCAGTACTTC.